The 16 T cell receptor beta chains given below trace back to one sample, sequenced in a study of blood T cells in healthy people across ages. The use of a sample-barcoded 5' primer and a J-beta primer mix characterized a second PCR of 7 to 11 cycles. MiXCR was run by TCRdb on the 5' RACE reads, yielding one entry per CDR3 protein. The sample holds 380,000 or so distinct CDR3 sequences, approximately 51% seen once. The sequenced sample consisted of blood. Receptor source: a man aged 55 to 70 in good health.

This clonotype has only a few counts. V is TRBV9 and J is TRBJ2-3, with a possible D match to TRBD2 (6 bases). V lost 2 bases, J lost 3 bases, and 10 bases lay in between. The CDR3 is made up of 14 amino acids. The germline CDR1 and CDR2 sequences are SGDLS and YYNGEE. CDR3 region: CASSVSGLTDTQYF. The CDR3 DNA reads as TGTGCCAGCAGCGTGAGCGGGCTAACAGATACGCAGTATTTT. Based on the CDR3 plus reference TRBV9 and TRBJ2-3, the full variable domain is DSGVTQTPKHLITATGQRVTLRCSPRSGDLSVYWYQQSLDQGLQFLIQYYNGEERAKGNILERFSAQQFPDLHSELNLSSLELGDSALYFCASSVSGLTDTQYFGPGTRLTVL.

In this sample, this clonotype turned up a few times. The rearrangement links TRBV5-5 to TRBJ2-7; D assignment may be TRBD1 or TRBD2 (5 bases each). Trimming took off 2 bases at V and 3 bases at J, with 12 bases between the two ends. The CDR3 has 14 residues. Germline CDR1 is SGHKS and CDR2 is YYEKEE (reference sequence). The DNA for the CDR3 is TGTGCCAGCAGCTTCGGGACGGGTATCTACGAGCAGTACTTC. Its translation: CASSFGTGIYEQYF.

This chain links TRBV7-6 with TRBJ2-5, with D uncertain. This CDR3 is 14 amino acids long. Germline V CDR1 and CDR2: SGHVS, FNYEAQ. V lost 2 bases, J lost 2 bases, and 9 bases lay in between. In DNA form, the CDR3 reads TGTGCCAGCAGCTTAATAGGGCCTCAAGAGACCCAGTACTTC. This encodes CASSLIGPQETQYF.

This chain joins TRBV5-1 and TRBJ2-2; 7 bases line up with TRBD1. V shed 2 bases and J 6 bases; nucleotides not matched to a gene: 4. Germline CDR1 SGHRS, CDR2 YFSETQ. The CDR3 sequence is 14 residues long. The CDR3 bases are TGCGCCAGCAGCTTCACAGGACAGGCCGGGGAGCTGTTTTTT. As protein: CASSFTGQAGELFF.

This chain connects TRBV12-3 or TRBV12-4 to TRBJ2-1; the match to TRBD1 covers 7 bases. There are 15 residues in the CDR3. V lost 9 bases, J lost 4 bases, and 12 bases stayed unmatched. This CDR3 reads CASSILGQAYNEQFF. CDR3 in DNA: TGTGCCAGTAGTATTTTAGGACAGGCTTACAATGAGCAGTTCTTC.

V and J are TRBV3-1 and TRBJ2-3; perhaps TRBD2 as D (6 bases). Trimming cost V 4 bases and J 2 bases, with 19 bases left between them. CDR1 is LGHDT and CDR2 is YNNKEL in the germline V gene (reference sequence). The CDR3 length is 17 residues. CDR3 region: CASSPHWGDFNTDTQYF. CDR3 in DNA: TGTGCCAGCAGCCCACATTGGGGGGATTTTAACACAGATACGCAGTATTTT.

The genes are TRBV20-1 and TRBJ1-6; D possibly corresponds to TRBD1 (5 bases). CDR3 length: 13 residues. V was pared by 0 bases and J by 6 bases, with 6 bases between. Germline assignment: CDR1 DFQATT and CDR2 SNEGSKA (reference sequence). CDR3 bases: TGCAGTGCTAGAGAAGGGGTTAATTCACCCCTCCACTTT. The encoded protein is CSAREGVNSPLHF.

The rearrangement uses TRBV5-1 and TRBJ1-6, with TRBD1 matching over 10 bases. The CDR3 is made up of 15 amino acids. V gave up 7 bases and J gave up 10 bases; unmatched junction bases: 11. Germline values: CDR1 SGHRS, CDR2 YFSETQ. The chain's CDR3 is CASAPGGTGDSPLHF. The CDR3 nucleotides read TGCGCCAGCGCCCCTGGGGGGACAGGGGACTCACCCCTCCACTTT.

The chain combines TRBV5-6 with TRBJ2-2; no firm D call. This CDR3 comprises 13 residues. Germline-derived CDR1 and CDR2 are SGHDT and YYEEEE. V shed 4 bases and J shed 7 bases, with 11 bases lying between them. CDR3 loop: CASSKPQDGELFF. The DNA of the CDR3 is TGTGCCAGCAGCAAACCACAAGACGGGGAGCTGTTTTTT.

This chain connects TRBV12-5 to TRBJ1-2; D uncertain. The ends were cut back, 3 bases at V and 9 bases at J, with 2 bases in the middle. Germline V gene data show CDR1 as LGHNT and CDR2 as FRNRAP. CDR3 size: 9 residues. The CDR3 sequence: CASGFRYTF. DNA for the CDR3: TGTGCTAGTGGTTTTCGCTACACCTTC.

Only a few counts were recorded for this clonotype. V is TRBV12-3 or TRBV12-4 and J is TRBJ2-7; TRBD1 is a possible D gene (7 bases). V gave up 5 bases and J gave up 2 bases, with 13 bases separating them. The CDR3 is 14 residues long. The CDR3 reads CASSGGQGAYEQYF. CDR3 in DNA: TGTGCCAGCAGTGGGGGGCAGGGGGCCTACGAGCAGTACTTC.

This clonotype showed up many times. The chain links TRBV28 to TRBJ2-6, with 10 bases lining up with TRBD1. Trimming at V came to 2 bases and at J to 1 base, leaving 11 bases not matched to a gene. There are 20 residues in the CDR3. Germline V gene lookup returns CDR1 MDHEN and CDR2 SYDVKM. The CDR3 nucleotides read TGTGCCAGCAGTTTACCCTTCCTGGACAGGGGGAGTTCTGGGGCCAACGTCCTGACTTTC. The encoded protein is CASSLPFLDRGSSGANVLTF.

This clonotype came up many times. The CDR3 nucleotides are TGTGCCAGCAGCGCGGCAGGGGAGGCTTACGAGCAGTACTTC. Residues: CASSAAGEAYEQYF. The chain combines TRBV6-1 with TRBJ2-7, with D possibly being TRBD1 or TRBD2 (6 bases each). Germline-derived CDR1 and CDR2 are MNHNS and SASEGT. V lost 6 bases to trimming and J lost 4 bases, with 16 bases between them. This CDR3 is built from 14 residues.

Details on this clonotype: A much larger clone differs from this one at a single base, so this may be a read error. V is TRBV12-3 or TRBV12-4 and J is TRBJ2-7; tentative D call: TRBD2 (6 bases). The V and J ends lost 3 bases and 10 bases respectively, with 19 bases between them. The CDR3 loop spans 14 amino acids. CDR3 region: CASSFGGTQEIQYF. DNA of the CDR3: TGTGCCAGCAGTTTCGGCGGGACCCAAGAGATCCAGTACTTC.

This chain links TRBV28 with TRBJ2-1; no definite D call. Per germline, CDR1 MDHEN and CDR2 SYDVKM. This CDR3 has 11 amino acids. V lost 3 bases and J lost 10, with 7 bases in between. CDR3 in DNA: TGTGCCAGCAGTTTGAGGTACGAGCAGTTCTTC. Amino acid sequence: CASSLRYEQFF.

This clonotype turned up a few times. The V call is TRBV11-2, the J call TRBJ2-4; D gene unclear. With 5 bases removed from V and 8 bases from J, the gap between germline ends came to 7 bases. The length of the CDR3 is 11 residues. The V gene's germline CDR1 is SGHAT and CDR2 FQNNGV. The CDR3 nucleotides are TGTGCCAGCAGCGCTAGGGACATTCAGTACTTC. It encodes CASSARDIQYF.